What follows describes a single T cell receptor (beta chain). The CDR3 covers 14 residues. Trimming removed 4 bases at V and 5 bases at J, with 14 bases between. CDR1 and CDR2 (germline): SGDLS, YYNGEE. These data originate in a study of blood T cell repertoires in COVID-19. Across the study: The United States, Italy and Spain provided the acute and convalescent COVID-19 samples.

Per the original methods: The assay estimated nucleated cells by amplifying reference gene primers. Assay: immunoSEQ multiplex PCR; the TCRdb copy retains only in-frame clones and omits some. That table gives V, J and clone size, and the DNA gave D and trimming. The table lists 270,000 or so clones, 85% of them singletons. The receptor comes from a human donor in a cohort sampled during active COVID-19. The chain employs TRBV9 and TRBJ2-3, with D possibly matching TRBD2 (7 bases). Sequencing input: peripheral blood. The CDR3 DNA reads TGTGCCAGCAGCCTGCGGGGGCGAGTAGATACGCAGTATTTT. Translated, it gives CASSLRGRVDTQYF.